This paragraph covers one T cell receptor delta chain sequence. This clone was found a few times. No antigen is known for it. It differs at one base from a far larger clone, so likely a read error. This sample also contains other DNA sequences that code for the same CDR3. The sample comes from a study of γδ T cells in repeated Plasmodium falciparum infection (dated by TCRdb to the early 2020s). In terms of the full investigation: In the natural-infection arm, Malian children exposed to intense seasonal malaria transmission were enrolled and compared against age and gender matched Australian children. Four controlled human malaria infections were administered to five malaria-naive U.S. adults over about 600 days by bites from P. falciparum NF54-infected Anopheles stephensi mosquitoes. Samples from controlled-infection subjects were taken at baseline, just before selected infections, and 21 days after each infection. Malian gammadelta TCR repertoires were analysed cross-sectionally in periods with no transmission and longitudinally across episodes of acute febrile malaria. The study examined how repeated Plasmodium falciparum infection shapes the human gammadelta T cell repertoire, using natural infection in Mali and controlled human malaria infection. Overall results and qualifications from the work: Across time and infection, the Vgamma9/Vdelta2+ TCR repertoires showed a highly stable polyclonal makeup, with many TCRgamma sequences overlapping between individuals. Vdelta2-negative gammadelta TCR repertoires from Malian children appeared more clonally expanded, less diverse and less shared than those of Australian children. In Vdelta2-negative gammadelta TCR repertoires, which were largely Vdelta1+, repeated controlled infections appeared to drive waves of new clonotype selection. The Malian cohort came from a small rural village of predominantly one ethnic group, limiting generalizability. The controlled-infection cohort was small, limiting analysis of inter-individual variability in gammadelta T cell responses.

For bulk TCR repertoire analysis, Vgamma9/Vdelta2+ and Vdelta2-negative gammadelta T cell populations were isolated by flow sorting from peripheral blood mononuclear cells. Germline trimming amounts to 0 bases on V and 1 base on J, with 27 as the count of junction bases outside the gene matches. In the germline V gene, CDR1 corresponds to TSWWSYY and CDR2 to QGS. Counted from cysteine to phenylalanine, this CDR3 has 24 amino acids. Only the CDR3 part of the read is kept: 72 bases, read in frame from the first base. Receptor amplification or capture employed multiplex PCR. Sequencing used an Illumina MiSeq. Both TCR gamma (TRG) and TCR delta (TRD) chains were sequenced from each sorted gammadelta T cell sample. In the original analysis: The repertoire analyses drew on clonotype tree plots, the accumulated frequency of the top 20 clonotypes, and diversity index (DI) and D75 metrics. TCRdb called clones afresh from the public reads with CATT; identical DNA rows were later merged. TCRdb assigned the V and J calls; the authors' analysis was not used. This sample gives 80,000 to 95,000 delta-chain clones in total; 1.4% to 1.5% of them show up just once. The ten largest clones take up roughly 9.5% of the sample.

Recombination joined TRDV1 with TRDJ1; 9 central bases correspond to TRDD3. The J gene is not listed in TCRdb, so it was assigned here from a DNA match to germline. The sequence derives from a pool of human donors (malaria-infected and uninfected, not separated). Sequencing input: gamma-delta T cells from blood. DNA sequence: TGTGCTCTTGGGGAACTATTCCACCATCGCACTAAAGAATCCTGGGGGATCCCCACCGATAAACTCATCTTT. This encodes CALGELFHHRTKESWGIPTDKLIF.